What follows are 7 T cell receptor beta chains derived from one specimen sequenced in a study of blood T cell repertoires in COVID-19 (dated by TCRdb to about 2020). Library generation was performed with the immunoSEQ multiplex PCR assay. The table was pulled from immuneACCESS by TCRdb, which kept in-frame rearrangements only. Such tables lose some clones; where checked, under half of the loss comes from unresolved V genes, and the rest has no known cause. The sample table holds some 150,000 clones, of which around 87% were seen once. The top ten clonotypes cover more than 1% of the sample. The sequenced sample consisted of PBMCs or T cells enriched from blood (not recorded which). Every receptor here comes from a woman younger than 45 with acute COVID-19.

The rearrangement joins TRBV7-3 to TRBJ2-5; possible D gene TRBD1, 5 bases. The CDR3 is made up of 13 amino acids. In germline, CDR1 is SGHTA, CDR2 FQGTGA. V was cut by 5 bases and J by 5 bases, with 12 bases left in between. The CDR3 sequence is CASSPRPGETQYF. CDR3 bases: TGTGCCAGCAGCCCTCGACCAGGGGAGACCCAGTACTTC.

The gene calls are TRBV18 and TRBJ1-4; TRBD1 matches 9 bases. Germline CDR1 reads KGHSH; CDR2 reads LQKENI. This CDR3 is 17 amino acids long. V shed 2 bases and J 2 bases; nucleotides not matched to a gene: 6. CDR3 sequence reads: CASSPYRGQATNEKLFF. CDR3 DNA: TGTGCCAGCTCACCATACAGGGGGCAGGCCACTAATGAAAAACTGTTTTTT.

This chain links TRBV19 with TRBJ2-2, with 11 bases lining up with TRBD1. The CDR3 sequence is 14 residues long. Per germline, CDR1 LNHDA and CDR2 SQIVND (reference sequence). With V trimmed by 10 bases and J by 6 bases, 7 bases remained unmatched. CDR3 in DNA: TGTGCCACCCGGGACAGGGGGTTACCCGGGGAGCTGTTTTTT. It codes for CATRDRGLPGELFF.

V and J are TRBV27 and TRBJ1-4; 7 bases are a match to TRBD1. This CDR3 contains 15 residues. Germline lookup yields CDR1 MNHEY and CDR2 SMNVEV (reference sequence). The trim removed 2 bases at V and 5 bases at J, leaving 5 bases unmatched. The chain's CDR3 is CASSLQGGGNEKLFF. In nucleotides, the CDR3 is TGTGCCAGCAGTTTACAGGGGGGCGGGAATGAAAAACTGTTTTTT.

The CDR3 nucleotides read TGTGCCAGCAGTTCATGGGCAGGGCACTACGAGCAGTACTTC. The encoded protein is CASSSWAGHYEQYF. V and J are TRBV27 and TRBJ2-7; tentatively, D is TRBD1 (5 bases). Germline CDR1 and CDR2: MNHEY and SMNVEV (reference sequence). The length of the CDR3 is 14 residues. V gave up 4 bases and J gave up 3 bases, with 13 bases separating them.

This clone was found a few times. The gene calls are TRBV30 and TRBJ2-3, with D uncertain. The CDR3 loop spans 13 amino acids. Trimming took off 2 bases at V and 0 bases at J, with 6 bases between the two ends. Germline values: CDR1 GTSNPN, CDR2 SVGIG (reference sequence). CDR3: CAWSTVSTDTQYF. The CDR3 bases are TGTGCCTGGAGTACGGTTAGCACAGATACGCAGTATTTT.

In DNA, the CDR3 is TGTGCCTGGAGTGTATTGTCGGACTATGGCTACACCTTC. Amino acid sequence: CAWSVLSDYGYTF. The chain couples TRBV30 to TRBJ1-2; D uncertain. CDR1 and CDR2 from the germline V gene are GTSNPN and SVGIG (reference sequence). V lost 0 bases to trimming and J lost 3 bases, with 8 bases between them. The CDR3 sequence is 13 residues long.